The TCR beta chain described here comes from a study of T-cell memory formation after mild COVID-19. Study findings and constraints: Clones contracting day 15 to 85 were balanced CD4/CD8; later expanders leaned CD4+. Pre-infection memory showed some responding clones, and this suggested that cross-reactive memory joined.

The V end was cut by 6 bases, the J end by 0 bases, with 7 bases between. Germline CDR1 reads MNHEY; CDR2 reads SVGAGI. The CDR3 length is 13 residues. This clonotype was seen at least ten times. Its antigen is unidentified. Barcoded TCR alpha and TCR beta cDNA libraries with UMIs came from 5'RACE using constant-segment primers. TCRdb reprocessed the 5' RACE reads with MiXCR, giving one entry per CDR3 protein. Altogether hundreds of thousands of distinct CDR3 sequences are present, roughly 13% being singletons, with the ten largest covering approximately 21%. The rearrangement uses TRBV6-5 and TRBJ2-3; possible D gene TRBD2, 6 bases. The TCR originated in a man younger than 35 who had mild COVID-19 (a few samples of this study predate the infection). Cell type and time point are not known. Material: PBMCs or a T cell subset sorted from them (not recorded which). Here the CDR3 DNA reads TGTGCCAGCAGAGGGACTAGCACAGATACGCAGTATTTT. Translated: CASRGTSTDTQYF.